This TCR beta chain was documented in a study of blood T cell repertoires in COVID-19 (dated by TCRdb to between 2020 and 2021). Study-wide context: The collaborator samples originated in the United States, Italy and Spain and spanned the acute and convalescent phases of COVID-19. The material from the prospective study consisted of cDNA or gDNA derived from T cells, B-cell-depleted T cells, or PBMCs. Deeply sampled blood TCRbeta repertoires from subjects exposed to, actively infected with, or recovered from COVID-19 were included in the dataset. The repertoires were released in a freely available public database meant as a resource for research on the immune response to SARS-CoV-2. Samples came from the ongoing ImmuneRACE study (first 160 participants) plus 1,254 subjects from 6 global collaborators. Nearly every sample came with metadata listing a de-identified subject ID, COVID-19 status, age in years and sex. Where available, HLA class I and class II types were taken from metadata supplied by the sample provider and were not determined by assay-based typing. The study at large found these results: Clinical and demographic metadata were provided uncurated, with the amount varying by source and participant.

Samples from volunteer blood donors who had recovered from COVID-19 were contributed by a second Seattle source. The collaborating institutions used their own protocols to collect whole blood in K2EDTA tubes. For TCRbeta analysis, collaborators shipped samples in one of three forms: frozen whole blood, isolated PBMCs, or DNA extracted from either of those sample types. Measured from the cysteine to the phenylalanine, the CDR3 is 14 residues long. Just the 42-base CDR3 DNA is kept, in frame starting at base 1. Reading the germline V gene (reference sequence) gives CDR1 MNHEY and CDR2 SMNVEV. Relative to germline, V is missing 6 bases and J is missing 7 bases, with 5 bases of the junction outside any gene match. The immunoSEQ Assay, a bias-controlled multiplex PCR, was used to amplify TCRbeta CDR3 regions from genomic DNA. The authors' pipeline ran thus. Within the assay, amplification of reference gene primers was used to estimate how many nucleated cells each sample contained. Sequence reads were collapsed and filtered to measure the absolute abundance of every unique TCRbeta CDR3 rearrangement. For each sample, productive Simpson clonality was calculated by taking the square root of Simpson's diversity index across productive rearrangements. Imported from immuneACCESS, the table was reduced by TCRdb to in-frame sequences with V and J called. These copies leave out some clones; in studies compared against another copy, an unresolved V gene accounts for under half, and the cause of the remainder is not known. V and J calls and clone size come straight from that table; D and trimming were deduced from the DNA. This sample has some 300,000 clones in its table, and 70% to 90% of those were observed once. The top ten clonotypes cover roughly 6.9% of the sample.

A word on this clone: What antigen it recognizes has not been identified. It has no much larger one-base neighbor in the sample; base qualities were not kept.

Here the chain combines TRBV27 and TRBJ2-1; 11 of the junction bases match TRBD2. The TCR was taken from a woman in her 30s who had recovered from COVID-19. Sequenced material: peripheral blood. This receptor carries the CDR3 CASRLAGGLNEQFF. At the DNA level, the sequence is TGTGCCAGCAGATTAGCGGGGGGGCTTAATGAGCAGTTCTTC.